One sample yielded the 3 T cell receptor beta chains listed below, sequenced in a study of blood T cells in healthy people across ages. Alongside a J-beta primer mix, a sample-barcoded 5' primer served in a second PCR lasting about 7 to 11 cycles. TCRdb redid the calling of the 5' RACE reads with MiXCR, one entry per CDR3 protein. Of roughly 1,800,000 distinct CDR3 sequences in the sample, 49% were seen once. Sequenced sample: blood. The receptors were gathered from a middle-aged woman in good health.

This clonotype was counted only a few times. This chain connects TRBV27 to TRBJ1-6; 7 bases fit TRBD1. The ends lost 7 bases at V and 10 bases at J; junction bases unmatched: 13. The CDR3 has 15 residues. Germline assignment: CDR1 MNHEY and CDR2 SMNVEV (reference sequence). The CDR3 DNA sequence: TGTGCCAGCAATGCTCAGGGGGTCCATGGGTCACCCCTCCACTTT. It specifies CASNAQGVHGSPLHF.

The V and J genes are TRBV2 and TRBJ2-3; D is possibly TRBD2 (5 bases). With 8 bases removed from V and 6 bases from J, the gap between germline ends came to 21 bases. The CDR3 spans 15 residues. Germline loops: CDR1 SNHLY, CDR2 FYNNEI. The CDR3 here is CASAGPRTFTDTQYF. The CDR3 bases are TGTGCCAGCGCGGGCCCCAGAACCTTCACTGATACGCAGTATTTT.

The sample holds a few counts of this clonotype. This chain links TRBV7-2 with TRBJ2-3, with TRBD2 identical over 15 bases. Looked up from germline, CDR1 is SGHTA and CDR2 is FQGNSA. J gave up 8 bases and V 4 bases, and 10 bases lay outside the gene matches. This CDR3 comprises 17 residues. The CDR3 loop reads CASSSLGLAGGQGTQYF. The CDR3, as DNA: TGTGCCAGCAGCTCCCTAGGACTAGCGGGGGGGCAGGGTACGCAGTATTTT.